What follows is one TCR beta chain and its context. As yet, its antigen is unknown. This specimen belongs to a study of blood T cells in healthy people across ages. Notes on the study in general: Fewer expanded clones and more diversity marked long-lived versus aged donors.

It was with a sample-barcoded 5' primer and a J-beta primer mix that a second PCR of roughly 6 to 12 cycles was run. Researchers report that a template-switch adaptor with 12 random nucleotides tagged each cDNA molecule. TCRdb processed the 5' RACE reads anew with MiXCR; each CDR3 protein has one entry. The sample lists about 640,000 distinct CDR3 sequences; 45% to 65% were seen once. V lost 5 bases, J lost 3 bases, and 11 bases lay in between. The germline V gene encodes CDR1 PRHDT and CDR2 FYEKMQ (reference sequence). This CDR3 has 15 residues. This clonotype was sampled from a man aged 60 to 69 in good health. The V and J genes are TRBV13 and TRBJ2-6; possible D gene TRBD1, 6 bases. The sequenced sample was blood. CDR3 sequence reads: CASSPGAGGANVLTF. The CDR3 bases are TGTGCCAGCAGCCCAGGGGCTGGTGGGGCCAACGTCCTGACTTTC.